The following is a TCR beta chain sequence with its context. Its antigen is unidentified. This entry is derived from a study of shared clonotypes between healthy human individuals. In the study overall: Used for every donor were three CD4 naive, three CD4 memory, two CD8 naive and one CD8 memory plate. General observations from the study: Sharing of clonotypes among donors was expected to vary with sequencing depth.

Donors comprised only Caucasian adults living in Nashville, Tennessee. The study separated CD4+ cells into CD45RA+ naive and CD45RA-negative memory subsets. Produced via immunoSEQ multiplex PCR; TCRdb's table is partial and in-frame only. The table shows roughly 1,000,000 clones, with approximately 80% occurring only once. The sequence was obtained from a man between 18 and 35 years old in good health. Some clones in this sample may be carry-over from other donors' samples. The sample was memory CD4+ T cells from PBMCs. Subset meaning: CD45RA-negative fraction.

For the CDR3, the DNA is TGTGCCAGCAGCTCTAGACAGGGGGCGGCAGATACGCAGTATTTT. Translated: CASSSRQGAADTQYF. The V call is TRBV11-2, the J call TRBJ2-3, with 10 bases aligning to TRBD1. This CDR3 has 15 residues. Trimming at V came to 4 bases and at J to 4 bases, leaving 5 bases not matched to a gene. Germline V CDR1 and CDR2: SGHAT, FQNNGV.